This T cell receptor beta chain comes out of a study of T cells in Graves' hyperthyroidism and ophthalmopathy. What was amplified from RNA transcripts were TCR beta CDR3 regions. HTBI primers drove first-round RT-PCR of the TCR CDR3. TCRdb re-called the multiplex PCR reads through MiXCR, storing one row per CDR3 protein. The table lists hundreds of thousands of distinct CDR3 sequences, 45% of them singletons. V was cut by 7 bases and J by 3 bases, with 16 bases left in between. Germline assignment: CDR1 SNHLY and CDR2 FYNNEI. The CDR3 runs to 15 residues. The chain joins TRBV2 to TRBJ1-5, with D unresolved. Sequenced input: peripheral blood or thyroid tissue (not recorded which). The source is an adult man with Graves' disease, either hyperthyroidism or ophthalmopathy (not recorded which). For the CDR3, the DNA is TGTGCCAGCAAGGAAAGGGCGGGGAACAATCAGCCCCAGCATTTT. It encodes CASKERAGNNQPQHF. The variable domain in full, with the rest retrieved from reference TRBV2 and TRBJ1-5, is EPEVTQTPSHQVTQMGQEVILRCVPISNHLYFYWYRQILGQKVEFLVSFYNNEISEKSEIFDDQFSVERPDGSNFTLKIRSTKLEDSAMYFCASKERAGNNQPQHFGDGTRLSIL.